This T cell receptor beta chain was recovered during a study of CD8+CD57+ T cells in acquired aplastic anemia. Turning to the study itself: An average of 3.2 ug of DNA was obtained from sorted CD4+ and CD8+ cells.

Study-level findings and limits: Roughly 31 CD8+ CDR3 sequences were shared between patients and controls.

This clonotype has ten or more counts. The antigen is not known. Trimming at V came to 6 bases and at J to 6 bases, leaving 5 bases not matched to a gene. The CDR3 is made up of 11 amino acids. Germline-derived CDR1 and CDR2 are DFQATT and SNEGSKA (reference sequence). For CDR3 and TCR beta VDJ profiling, genomic DNA was the template used. TCRdb re-called the reads through MiXCR, storing one row per CDR3 protein. The sample consists of a few hundred thousand distinct CDR3 sequences, 50% to 70% of them appearing once. The specimen was sorted CD4+, CD8+, or CD8+CD57+ T cells (not recorded which) from PBMCs. This clonotype was obtained from a human donor with severe aplastic anemia or a healthy control (not recorded which). This chain links TRBV20-1 with TRBJ2-7; 7 nucleotides align to TRBD1. CDR3 nucleotides: TGCAGTGCGACGGGACAGAGCGAGCAGTACTTC. This encodes CSATGQSEQYF.